The clone carrying this TCR beta chain appeared a single time. The junction and the germline gene differ at one end; a read error may be behind it. This table comes from immunoSEQ multiplex PCR, and its TCRdb copy is limited to in-frame clones, with some not included. The data show roughly 80,000 clones, 90% to 95% seen once. This sample was included in a study of technical replicates of blood from several donors. This CDR3 has 11 residues. Per the germline V gene, CDR1 is SGHTA and CDR2 is FQGNSA. Sequencing was performed on T cells isolated from PBMCs. The TCR was taken from a human donor in good health. The chain employs TRBV7-2 and TRBJ2-1; the D gene is possibly TRBD2 (5 bases). The CDR3 region has the DNA TGTGCCAGCAGCCTAGCTCTCGAGCAGTTCTTC. This gives the protein CASSLALEQFF.